This TCR beta chain is from a study of cytomegalovirus exposure and HLA in healthy donors. As to this clone: Antigen specificity is unknown.

Germline loops: CDR1 MDHEN, CDR2 SYDVKM. V was cut by 2 bases and J by 0 bases, with 11 bases left in between. The CDR3 contains 16 residues. Findings and limits, study-wide: When analyzed later, a missense DCLRE1C variant was found to be linked to TCR beta V- and J-gene trimming.

13 Jbeta primers and 60 Vbeta primers were used for the PCR. Produced via immunoSEQ multiplex PCR; TCRdb's table is partial and in-frame only. The table includes fewer than 250,000 clones, around 81% detected once. Nominally healthy donors provided the samples, though records likely missed some immune exposures. The sequence was obtained from a woman between 45 and 60 years old in good health and CMV-seropositive. The chain combines TRBV28 with TRBJ1-3; D not certain. Material: PBMCs. CDR3 in amino acids: CASSLIYTNSGNTIYF. CDR3 DNA sequence: TGTGCCAGCAGTTTAATCTATACCAACTCTGGAAACACCATATATTTT.